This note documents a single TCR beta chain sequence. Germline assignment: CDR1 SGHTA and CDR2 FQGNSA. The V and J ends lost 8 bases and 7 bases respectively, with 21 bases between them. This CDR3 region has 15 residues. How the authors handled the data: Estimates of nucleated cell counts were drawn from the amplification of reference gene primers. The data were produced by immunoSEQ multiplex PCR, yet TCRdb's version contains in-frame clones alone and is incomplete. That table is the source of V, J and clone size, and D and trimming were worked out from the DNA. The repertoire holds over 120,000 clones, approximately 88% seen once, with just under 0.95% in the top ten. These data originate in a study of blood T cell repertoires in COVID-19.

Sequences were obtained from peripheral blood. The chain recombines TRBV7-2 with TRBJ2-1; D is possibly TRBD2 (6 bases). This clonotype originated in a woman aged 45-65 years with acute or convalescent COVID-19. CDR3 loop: CASRPPGEGRNEQFF. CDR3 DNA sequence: TGTGCCAGCCGCCCCCCGGGGGAAGGTAGGAATGAGCAGTTCTTC.